This T cell receptor beta chain was identified during a study of early T cells in non-severe SARS-CoV-2 infection. Study details: Sequencing used unsorted whole-blood bulk RNA, so chains lack pairing.

This clonotype was recorded a few times. V was clipped by 0 bases and J by 3 bases; unmatched bases: 2. CDR1 is LGHNA, CDR2 YNFKEQ, per germline. CDR3 length equals 15 residues. The protocol attached unique molecular identifiers to individual cDNA molecules. TCRdb reanalysed the 5' RACE reads using MiXCR and keeps one entry per CDR3 protein. The sample shows about 77,000 distinct CDR3 sequences, 9.5% to 15% of them seen only once. The sequence derives from an adult who was a healthcare worker with PCR-confirmed SARS-CoV-2 infection or an uninfected control (not recorded which). The donor label of this sample is uncertain. The chain employs TRBV4-2 and TRBJ2-7; 10 bases are a match to TRBD2. Sequenced here: whole blood, sampled at baseline. This CDR3 reads CASSQDTSGIYEQYF. Written as DNA, the CDR3 is TGTGCCAGCAGCCAAGATACTAGCGGGATCTACGAGCAGTACTTC.